One and the same sample provided the 5 T cell receptor beta chains below, sequenced in a study of a mutant IDH1 vaccine in newly diagnosed glioma. Time point in this sample: week 11, during vaccination. Vaccination comprised doses that each held 300 ug of mutant IDH1 20-mer peptide, plus topical imiquimod. No cognate antigen is known for these TCRs. Sequencing was performed with immunoSEQ multiplex PCR; in TCRdb, only in-frame clones are kept and a portion is missing. The top ten hold roughly 9.5% of the sample, which has tens of thousands of clones, 65% to 85% seen once. Source: PBMCs, taken from a glioma patient whose treatment included an IDH1 peptide vaccine. These receptors all come from a woman under 30 with glioma.

The gene calls are TRBV10-1 and TRBJ2-2; 8 bases match TRBD2. CDR3 length: 15 amino acids. The germline CDR1 and CDR2 sequences are WNHNN and SYGVQD (reference sequence). V shed 10 bases and J 1 base; nucleotides not matched to a gene: 8. The CDR3 protein is CAKIEREMNTGELFF. CDR3 sequence (DNA): TGCGCCAAGATCGAGCGGGAGATGAACACCGGGGAGCTGTTTTTT.

V gene TRBV6-5 combines with J gene TRBJ2-7; D is perhaps TRBD1 or TRBD2 (5 bases each). The V end was cut by 6 bases, the J end by 11 bases, with 17 bases between. The CDR3 sequence is 12 residues long. CDR1 is MNHEY and CDR2 is SVGAGI in the germline V gene. CDR3 nucleotides: TGTGCCAGCAGCTCAACCGGGACCCTTGAGTACTTC. Protein product: CASSSTGTLEYF.

In the case of this clone: The germline gene is not matched at one end of the junction; a read error may be the cause. This chain connects TRBV10-3 to TRBJ1-1; possibly TRBD1 for D (6 bases). Germline V gene sequence: CDR1 ENHRY, CDR2 SYGVKD. The CDR3 length is 15 residues. The CDR3 is CAISEKTGLNSEAFF. DNA for the CDR3: TGTGCCATCAGTGAGAAGACAGGACTAAACAGTGAAGCTTTCTTT.

In this sample, this clone turned up a few times. The rearrangement links TRBV5-1 to TRBJ2-3; D may be TRBD2 (6 bases). The CDR3 extends over 13 amino acids. The V end lost 4 bases, the J end lost 4 bases, and 10 bases lay between the germline ends. Germline CDR1 and CDR2: SGHRS and YFSETQ. CDR3 bases: TGCGCCAGCAGCCCTGGAGGGCCAGATACGCAGTATTTT. Its translation is CASSPGGPDTQYF.

This sequence joins TRBV7-9 and TRBJ1-1, with 7 nucleotides matching TRBD1. Trimming at V came to 5 bases and at J to 0 bases, leaving 12 bases not matched to a gene. The CDR3 is made up of 17 amino acids. Per germline, CDR1 SEHNR and CDR2 FQNEAQ (reference sequence). The CDR3 spells CASSPDRTPIMNTEAFF. CDR3 DNA sequence: TGTGCCAGCAGCCCGGACAGGACCCCAATCATGAACACTGAAGCTTTCTTT.